The TCR beta chain under discussion was sequenced for a study of cytomegalovirus exposure and HLA in healthy donors. About the research overall: Unique TCR beta sequences numbering some 110 million came from around 180 million T cells in an earlier analysis.

A multiplex PCR was run with 60 Vbeta primers and 13 Jbeta primers. Only in-frame clones appear in the TCRdb table, and some are missing; sequencing was by immunoSEQ multiplex PCR. The sample comprises approximately 99,000 clones, around 73% of which are singletons, and less than 4.5% rests with the top ten. The germline gives CDR1 SGHDT, CDR2 YYEEEE. V was clipped by 1 base and J by 8 bases; unmatched bases: 12. The CDR3 consists of 17 residues. The chain recombines TRBV5-6 with TRBJ2-2; TRBD1 matches 9 bases. Sequenced: PBMCs. This receptor was identified in a man aged 35-49 years in good health and CMV-seronegative. The CDR3 reads CASSLFTGQGLRGELFF. In nucleotides, the CDR3 is TGTGCCAGCAGCTTGTTTACTGGACAGGGGTTGAGGGGGGAGCTGTTTTTT.